Following are 27 T cell receptor beta chains from one sample sequenced in a study of post-analysis software for immune sequencing data. The library was made from cDNA and included unique molecular identifiers. TCRdb called the PCR reads again in MiXCR, with one record for every CDR3 protein. Of about 380,000 distinct CDR3 sequences in the sample, approximately 33% were seen once. No antigen is known for these receptors. Overall study results and limits: TRBV5-6, TRBV5-1 and TRBV20-1 were among a handful of TRBV segments more frequent in patients than controls.

Specimen: blood. These receptor sequences come from a girl aged 5 to 17 with multiple sclerosis.

V is TRBV7-9 and J is TRBJ1-1; no reliable D call. The CDR3 runs to 13 residues. V gave up 1 base and J gave up 3 bases, with 6 bases separating them. From germline, CDR1 is SEHNR and CDR2 FQNEAQ (reference sequence). In DNA, the CDR3 is TGTGCCAGCAGCTTAGAAATGGACACTGAAGCTTTCTTT. This gives the protein CASSLEMDTEAFF.

The chain links TRBV11-2 to TRBJ2-1; unclear D gene. This CDR3 is built from 13 residues. The germline V gene has CDR1 SGHAT and CDR2 FQNNGV. The V end was cut by 9 bases, the J end by 0 bases, with 9 bases between. CDR3 sequence: CASYHNSYNEQFF. As DNA, the CDR3 is TGTGCCAGTTACCATAACTCCTACAATGAGCAGTTCTTC.

V and J are TRBV2 and TRBJ2-7; 9 nucleotides align to TRBD1. The J segment lost 2 bases and the V segment lost 2 bases, leaving 7 bases of the junction unmatched. The CDR3 is 16 amino acids. Per the germline V gene, CDR1 is SNHLY and CDR2 is FYNNEI. Written as DNA, the CDR3 is TGTGCCAGCAGTGAAAGGGCGGGACAGGGAACCTACGAGCAGTACTTC. Protein sequence: CASSERAGQGTYEQYF.

The V call is TRBV10-3, the J call TRBJ2-1; TRBD1 aligns across 8 bases. The CDR3 runs to 15 residues. Per germline, CDR1 ENHRY and CDR2 SYGVKD. V shed 5 bases, J shed 5 bases, and the junction held 8 bases outside the gene matches. The CDR3 spells CAISLQQGGHNEQFF. CDR3 bases: TGTGCCATCAGTCTACAACAGGGGGGCCACAATGAGCAGTTCTTC.

As to this clonotype: Germline is not matched at one junction end, which may reflect a read error. J is TRBJ2-3 and V is TRBV12-3 or TRBV12-4, with D hard to call. The CDR3 is 15 amino acids. CDR3 coding DNA: TGTGCCAGCAGTTTGAGGTCCCTGAACGCAGATACGGAGTATTTT. It yields the protein CASSLRSLNADTEYF.

V and J are TRBV2 and TRBJ2-5; 9 bases agree with TRBD1. Germline lookup yields CDR1 SNHLY and CDR2 FYNNEI. The CDR3 is 15 residues long. The trim removed 6 bases at V and 5 bases at J, leaving 10 bases unmatched. The CDR3 nucleotides are TGTGCCAGCAGGGTACAGGGGGCGCCGGGCGAGACCCAGTACTTC. This translates into CASRVQGAPGETQYF.

This clonotype has a handful of counts. The chain recombines TRBV2 with TRBJ2-5; D is perhaps TRBD1 (5 bases). The closer fit of TRBJ2-7 to the DNA end suggests the J call may be wrong. This CDR3 is 13 amino acids long. In germline, CDR1 is SNHLY, CDR2 FYNNEI. The CDR3 is CASSGQTDYEQYF. CDR3 nucleotide sequence: TGTGCCAGCAGTGGACAGACCGACTACGAGCAGTACTTC.

DNA of the CDR3: TGTGCCAGCCAACTAGAGTATACGCAGTATTTT. Protein: CASQLEYTQYF. V and J are TRBV6-1 and TRBJ2-3, with D maybe TRBD2 (5 bases). Germline CDR1 and CDR2: MNHNS and SASEGT. CDR3 size: 11 residues. Trimming removed 8 bases from V and 7 bases from J, with 10 bases in between.

Comments on this clonotype: The germline gene is not matched at one end of the junction; a read error may be the cause. V and J are TRBV27 and TRBJ2-1, with TRBD1 identical over 7 bases. This CDR3 comprises 14 residues. Germline V gene lookup returns CDR1 MNHEY and CDR2 SMNVEV (reference sequence). DNA of the CDR3: TGTGCCAGCAGTCTACGGACAGGATACAATGGGCAGTTCTTC. Translating gives CASSLRTGYNGQFF.

A few counts support this clonotype. The chain has TRBV11-1 and TRBJ2-1, with TRBD2 matching 7 bases. With V trimmed by 1 base and J by 3 bases, 0 bases remained unmatched. Per the germline V gene, CDR1 is SGHAT and CDR2 is FQDESV (reference sequence). The length of the CDR3 is 14 residues. The CDR3 DNA sequence: TGTGCCAGCAGCTTAGGGACTAGCTACAATGAGCAGTTCTTC. It encodes CASSLGTSYNEQFF.

V usage is TRBV11-2 and J usage is TRBJ2-2, with 7 positions matching TRBD1. This CDR3 is 15 amino acids long. The junction had 8 bases not matched to a gene; V was cut back by 5 bases and J by 5 bases. Germline CDR1 is SGHAT and CDR2 is FQNNGV. The CDR3 spells CASSTDRDLTGELFF. CDR3 in DNA: TGTGCCAGCAGCACAGACAGGGATCTTACCGGGGAGCTGTTTTTT.

The rearrangement uses TRBV29-1 and TRBJ1-2, with D possibly TRBD1 on 5 matching bases. V was shortened by 7 bases and J by 3 bases, with 15 bases between the two germline ends. Per germline, CDR1 SQVTM and CDR2 ANQGSEA. The CDR3 runs to 13 residues. The CDR3 DNA follows: TGCAGCGCCACTTCAGGGTCCCACTATGGCTACACCTTC. Translation gives CSATSGSHYGYTF.

This clonotype was detected only a few times. This chain connects TRBV28 to TRBJ2-7, with 7 bases matching TRBD1. Gene TRBJ2-5 matches the end of the DNA better, so the J call may be wrong. CDR1 is MDHEN, CDR2 SYDVKM, per germline. This CDR3 comprises 16 residues. CDR3 nucleotides: TGTGCCAGCAGTTCCCTCTCGACAGGGTACAGAGAGACCCAGTACTTC. This encodes CASSSLSTGYRETQYF.

In its sample, this clonotype was seen a few times. The chain recombines TRBV5-1 with TRBJ1-2; D remains unclear. The germline V gene has CDR1 SGHRS and CDR2 YFSETQ. There are 15 residues in the CDR3. Trimming cost V 3 bases and J 4 bases, with 16 bases left between them. The CDR3 is CASSSNGEAVYGYTF. The CDR3 nucleotides read TGCGCCAGCAGCTCTAATGGGGAGGCCGTCTATGGCTACACCTTC.

There are a few counts of this clonotype. The chain couples TRBV18 to TRBJ1-5; D not resolved. Germline V gene data show CDR1 as KGHSH and CDR2 as LQKENI. The CDR3 loop spans 13 amino acids. V was shortened by 0 bases and J by 5 bases, with 5 bases between the two germline ends. As DNA, the CDR3 is TGTGCCAGCTCACCACCGAACGATCAGCCCCAGCATTTT. It is translated as CASSPPNDQPQHF.

The J gene is TRBJ2-3, the V gene TRBV12-3 or TRBV12-4; a possible D gene is TRBD2 (6 bases). The CDR3 covers 16 residues. V was trimmed by 1 base and J by 4 bases, leaving 15 bases between them. The CDR3 coding sequence is TGTGCCAGCAGTTTAGGAGGGGAGGCAGTCGCAGATACGCAGTATTTT. This encodes CASSLGGEAVADTQYF.

V usage is TRBV20-1 and J usage is TRBJ2-3; either TRBD1 or TRBD2 may fit D (5 bases each). Trimming left V 6 bases short and J 4 bases short, with 14 bases between. CDR3 length: 13 amino acids. Germline V CDR1 and CDR2: DFQATT, SNEGSKA (reference sequence). The CDR3 is CSAPGTIPDTQYF. CDR3 bases: TGCAGTGCCCCCGGGACCATACCAGATACGCAGTATTTT.

Of note for this clonotype: A much larger clone sits a single nucleotide away, making a read error possible. V is TRBV12-3 or TRBV12-4 and J is TRBJ2-1; D not resolved. V lost 6 bases and J 0 bases, leaving 9 bases between the germline ends. This CDR3 is built from 14 residues. The CDR3, as DNA: TGTGCCAGCAGGTTCTCACACTCCTACAATGAGCAGTTCTTC. This translates into CASRFSHSYNEQFF.

This rearrangement joins TRBV12-3 or TRBV12-4 to TRBJ2-1; tentatively, D is TRBD1 (6 bases). This CDR3 comprises 15 residues. Trimming left V 6 bases short and J 7 bases short, with 19 bases between. Here the CDR3 DNA reads TGTGCCAGCAGCCTCACCACAGGGAGATGGAATGAGCAGTTCTTC. Its protein product is CASSLTTGRWNEQFF.

This clonotype was seen repeatedly, ten times or more. Written as DNA, the CDR3 is TGTGCCAGCAGCCAGGCGGGACTATACAATGAGCAGTTCTTC. Protein sequence: CASSQAGLYNEQFF. The chain combines TRBV7-2 with TRBJ2-1; 7 bases are a match to TRBD2. This CDR3 spans 14 amino acids. From germline, CDR1 is SGHTA and CDR2 FQGNSA. V gave up 5 bases and J gave up 4 bases; unmatched junction bases: 5.

The rearrangement joins TRBV28 to TRBJ1-4; unclear D gene. The CDR3 contains 14 residues. The V end was cut by 6 bases, the J end by 5 bases, with 13 bases between. Germline V lookup: CDR1 MDHEN, CDR2 SYDVKM. As DNA, the CDR3 is TGTGCCAGCAGCCCCAGAAGTCCCAATGAAAAACTGTTTTTT. The encoded protein is CASSPRSPNEKLFF.

The rearrangement uses TRBV7-9 and TRBJ2-3; D gene ambiguous. The V end lost 1 base, the J end lost 0 bases, and 11 bases lay between the germline ends. This CDR3 contains 16 residues. CDR1 and CDR2 from the germline V gene are SEHNR and FQNEAQ (reference sequence). The CDR3 DNA reads TGTGCCAGCAGCTTAGGACTTACTTCTAGCACAGATACGCAGTATTTT. It is translated as CASSLGLTSSTDTQYF. Looking up the rest from reference TRBV7-9 and TRBJ2-3 gives the full variable domain: DTGVSQNPRHKITKRGQNVTFRCDPISEHNRLYWYRQTLGQGPEFLTYFQNEAQLEKSRLLSDRFSAERPKGSFSTLEIQRTEQGDSAMYLCASSLGLTSSTDTQYFGPGTRLTVL.

The sample holds a few counts of this clonotype. This chain joins TRBV5-1 and TRBJ2-3; D may be TRBD1 or TRBD2 (5 bases each). The CDR3 loop spans 14 amino acids. V was pared by 3 bases and J by 6 bases, with 14 bases between. Germline V gene sequence: CDR1 SGHRS, CDR2 YFSETQ. CDR3 loop: CASSWGREGDTQYF. The CDR3, as DNA: TGCGCCAGCAGCTGGGGCCGAGAGGGTGATACGCAGTATTTT.

This chain links TRBV5-1 with TRBJ2-6; D remains unclear. Trimming left V 4 bases short and J 1 base short, with 12 bases between. The CDR3 runs to 16 residues. Germline CDR1 SGHRS, CDR2 YFSETQ. The CDR3 here is CASSRWAFSGANVLTF. In nucleotides, the CDR3 is TGCGCCAGCAGCAGATGGGCCTTTTCTGGGGCCAACGTCCTGACTTTC.

This clonotype was counted at least ten times. This chain connects TRBV5-1 to TRBJ2-1, with 9 bases that match TRBD2. Per the germline V gene, CDR1 is SGHRS and CDR2 is YFSETQ. CDR3 length: 15 amino acids. Losses at the gene ends were 0 bases for V and 4 bases for J; bases not matched to a gene: 2. CDR3 sequence reads: CASSLVAGAYNEQFF. In nucleotides, the CDR3 is TGCGCCAGCAGCTTGGTAGCGGGGGCGTACAATGAGCAGTTCTTC.

This clonotype was seen only a few times. This rearrangement joins TRBV20-1 to TRBJ2-2; D might be TRBD1 (6 bases). This CDR3 has 12 residues. Trimming left V 6 bases short and J 5 bases short, with 10 bases between. Germline CDR1 reads DFQATT; CDR2 reads SNEGSKA (reference sequence). CDR3 sequence (DNA): TGCAGTGCAAGAAGGGGGACCGGGGAGCTGTTTTTT. It is translated as CSARRGTGELFF.

The chain combines TRBV2 with TRBJ1-6; 7 bases line up with TRBD1. Germline V gene sequence: CDR1 SNHLY, CDR2 FYNNEI. J lost 4 bases, V lost 7 bases, and 7 bases had no gene match. This CDR3 region has 15 residues. For the CDR3, the DNA is TGTGCCAGCACTCCGGGACAGCCGTATAATTCACCCCTCCACTTT. It translates to CASTPGQPYNSPLHF.